Listed below are T cell receptor beta chains from one sample, sequenced in a study of blood T cell repertoires in COVID-19. Sequencing was performed with immunoSEQ multiplex PCR; in TCRdb, only in-frame clones are kept and a portion is missing. The sample gives approximately 160,000 clones, roughly 90% of which show up once; about 0.54% is in the top ten. Sample: peripheral blood. These receptors were collected from a man aged 50 to 60 with acute or convalescent COVID-19. Each CDR3 is given with its conserved first and last residue. A D gene is named only where the DNA matches it firmly. Clone size is shown for a subset of rows, as once, few, many or a class of expanded clone.

j_gene	v_gene	d_gene	abundance	CDR3nt	CDR3aa
TRBJ2-5	TRBV20-1	-	-	TGCAGTGCAAGTATAGGAGGGGAGACCCAGTACTTC	CSASIGGETQYF
TRBJ2-7	TRBV5-5	-	-	TGTGCCAGCAGCTTGGGCCAGCAGGTGGGGGCTTACGAGCAGTACTTC	CASSLGQQVGAYEQYF
TRBJ2-7	TRBV5-1	TRBD1	-	TGCGCCAGCAGCTTGCATGGGACAGGGGGCTACGAGCAGTACTTC	CASSLHGTGGYEQYF
TRBJ2-2	TRBV23-1	-	-	TGCGCCAGCAGTCGGAGGGGGCATTTCACCGGGGAGCTGTTTTTT	CASSRRGHFTGELFF
TRBJ1-1	TRBV11-2	-	-	TGTGCCAGCAGCTTAGTAGAGGGGGTCACTGAAGCTTTCTTT	CASSLVEGVTEAFF
TRBJ1-5	TRBV3-1/TRBV3-2	TRBD1	few	TGTGCCAGCAGCCCCCGACAGGGACCACAGCCCCAGCATTTT	CASSPRQGPQPQHF
TRBJ2-4	TRBV4-1	-	-	TGCGCCAGCAGCCAAGTGGCTGGCACCGACAAAAACATTCAGTACTTC	CASSQVAGTDKNIQYF
TRBJ2-5	TRBV29-1	TRBD2	-	TGCAGCGTTGAAGCCCGCGGTAGCGGGAGAGGAAAGACCCAGTACTTC	CSVEARGSGRGKTQYF
TRBJ1-2	TRBV27	TRBD1	-	TGTGCCAGCAGTCGGGGGACAGAAGTCTATGGCTACACCTTC	CASSRGTEVYGYTF
TRBJ1-2	TRBV9	-	-	TGTGCCAGCAGCGTATCGGTAGGGGAAACTAACTATGGCTACACCTTC	CASSVSVGETNYGYTF
TRBJ2-3	TRBV10-3	TRBD2	-	TGTGCCATCAGTGGGACTAGCGGGGGGGCCACAGATACGCAGTATTTT	CAISGTSGGATDTQYF
TRBJ1-6	TRBV4-1	-	few	TGCGCCAGCAGCCAAGATAGGGGCAACTCCTATAATTCACCCCTCCACTTT	CASSQDRGNSYNSPLHF
TRBJ2-7	TRBV10-1	-	few	TGCGCCAGCAGTGCGGCAGGGAACGAGCAGTACTTC	CASSAAGNEQYF
TRBJ2-1	TRBV7-3	TRBD1	-	TGTGCCAGCAGTCAAAAGAGGGGGACAGGGGATCGCAATGAGCAGTTCTTC	CASSQKRGTGDRNEQFF
TRBJ1-6	TRBV27	TRBD1	-	TGTGCCAGCAGTTTAGGGGGACAGCGGAATAATTCACCCCTCCACTTT	CASSLGGQRNNSPLHF
TRBJ1-1	TRBV12-3/TRBV12-4	TRBD1	-	TGTGCCAGCAGTTTTCGGACAGGGGAAGCTTTCTTT	CASSFRTGEAFF
TRBJ2-7	TRBV4-1	TRBD1	-	TGCGCCAGCAGCCAAGATAGGGACAGGGCCTACGAGCAGTACTTC	CASSQDRDRAYEQYF
TRBJ1-2	TRBV15	-	-	TGTGCCACCAGCAGAGATGCCGGCTATGGCTACACCTTC	CATSRDAGYGYTF